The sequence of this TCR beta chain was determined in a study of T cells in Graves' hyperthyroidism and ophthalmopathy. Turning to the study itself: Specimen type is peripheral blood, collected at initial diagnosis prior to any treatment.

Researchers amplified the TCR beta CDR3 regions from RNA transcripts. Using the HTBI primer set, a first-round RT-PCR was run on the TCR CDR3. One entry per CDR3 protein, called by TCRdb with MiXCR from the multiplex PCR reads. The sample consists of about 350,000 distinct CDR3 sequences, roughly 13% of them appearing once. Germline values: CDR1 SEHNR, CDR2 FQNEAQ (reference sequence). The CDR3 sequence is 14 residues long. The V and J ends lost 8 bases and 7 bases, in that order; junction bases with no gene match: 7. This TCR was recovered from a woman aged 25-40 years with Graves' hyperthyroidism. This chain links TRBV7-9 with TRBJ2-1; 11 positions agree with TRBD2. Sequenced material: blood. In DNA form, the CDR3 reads TGTGCCAGCTACACTAGCGGGAGTGTGAATGAGCAGTTCTTC. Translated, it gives CASYTSGSVNEQFF.